A single T cell receptor beta chain is shown here with its context. Its antigen remains unknown. Regarding donors, all were healthy bone marrow donors. Researchers ran the PCR with 60 Vbeta and 13 Jbeta primers. Assay: immunoSEQ multiplex PCR; the TCRdb copy retains only in-frame clones and omits some. The profile shows 90,000 to 120,000 clones, 74% of them singletons. This sample is drawn from a study of cytomegalovirus exposure and HLA in healthy donors. The study, taken as a whole, reports: The study dropped some indistinguishable V segments, TRBV6-2 and TRBV6-3 among them. Accurate prediction of HLA-A and HLA-B alleles (for most subjects) was reportedly achieved from TCR beta sequences. Looking again later, the authors saw that most CMV-associated TCR beta chains seemed HLA-restricted.

The V gene's germline CDR1 is MNHEY and CDR2 SMNVEV (reference sequence). This CDR3 spans 13 amino acids. Trimming removed 5 bases from V and 1 base from J; junction bases left unmatched: 2. The source of this sequence is a woman aged 40 to 55 in good health and CMV-seropositive. The chain carries TRBV27 and TRBJ2-7, with 7 bases that match TRBD1. Sequencing used PBMCs. CDR3 in amino acids: CASSRDRSYEQYF. The CDR3 DNA sequence: TGTGCCAGCAGTCGGGACAGATCCTACGAGCAGTACTTC.